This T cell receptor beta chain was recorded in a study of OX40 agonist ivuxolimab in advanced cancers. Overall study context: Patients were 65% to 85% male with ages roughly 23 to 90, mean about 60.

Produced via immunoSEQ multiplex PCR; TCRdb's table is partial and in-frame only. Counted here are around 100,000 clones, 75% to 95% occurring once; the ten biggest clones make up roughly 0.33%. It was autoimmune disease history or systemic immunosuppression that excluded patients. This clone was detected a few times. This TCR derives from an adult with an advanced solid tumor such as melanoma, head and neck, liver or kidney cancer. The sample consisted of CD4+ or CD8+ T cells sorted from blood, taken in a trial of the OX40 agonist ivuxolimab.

CDR3 region: CASSITSNQPQHF. In DNA, the CDR3 is TGTGCCAGTAGTATAACTAGCAATCAGCCCCAGCATTTT. The V gene is TRBV19, the J gene TRBJ1-5; D ambiguous. V gave up 2 bases and J gave up 0 bases, with 2 bases separating them. The CDR3 totals 13 residues. The germline V gene has CDR1 LNHDA and CDR2 SQIVND (reference sequence).